These T cell receptor beta chains were read from a single sample in a study of OX40 agonist ivuxolimab in advanced cancers. The assay was immunoSEQ multiplex PCR, and TCRdb's table has in-frame clones only and misses some. This table has about 100,000 clones, around 89% appearing once. The sequencing here drew on CD4+ or CD8+ T cells sorted from blood, taken in a trial of the OX40 agonist ivuxolimab. The receptors originated from an adult with an advanced solid tumor such as melanoma, head and neck, liver or kidney cancer. The CDR3 runs from the conserved cysteine through the conserved F or W. Clone size is stated in some rows and not others, as once, few, many or a class when expanded.

length: 17; V: TRBV9; size: .; J: TRBJ2-1; CDR3: CASSVGSSGGHYNEQFF
length: 15; V: TRBV15; size: once; J: TRBJ1-3; CDR3: CATSREGPSGNTIYF
length: 17; V: TRBV30; size: .; J: TRBJ1-1; CDR3: CALRTGTGFFLDTEAFF
length: 14; V: TRBV29-1; size: .; J: TRBJ2-7; CDR3: CSVPASGNRNEQYF
length: 16; V: TRBV6-4; size: .; J: TRBJ2-5; CDR3: CASSVHQGAWQETQYF
length: 16; V: TRBV7-2; size: .; J: TRBJ2-5; CDR3: CASSLGLAGGQETQYF
length: 13; V: TRBV29-1; size: .; J: TRBJ2-7; CDR3: CSVYSFSSYEQYF
length: 14; V: TRBV28; size: .; J: TRBJ2-7; CDR3: CASRGGVSPYEQYF
length: 16; V: TRBV5-1; size: .; J: TRBJ2-6; CDR3: CASSLAGGDGANVLTF
length: 14; V: TRBV27; size: once; J: TRBJ1-5; CDR3: CASSYTGENQPQHF
length: 14; V: TRBV5-1; size: .; J: TRBJ1-1; CDR3: CASSAQGAFTEAFF
length: 14; V: TRBV14; size: .; J: TRBJ2-2; CDR3: CASSQVPVTGELFF
length: 16; V: TRBV4-2; size: few; J: TRBJ2-1; CDR3: CASRDVSGRRYNEQFF
length: 17; V: TRBV4-1; size: .; J: TRBJ2-3; CDR3: CASSQKHPQGSTDTQYF
length: 16; V: TRBV6-5; size: few; J: TRBJ2-7; CDR3: CASSYAAGPSLYEQYF
length: 12; V: TRBV6-1; size: .; J: TRBJ1-5; CDR3: CASSVGFLSQHF
length: 14; V: TRBV30; size: .; J: TRBJ2-5; CDR3: CAWSSGRAKETQYF
length: 16; V: TRBV28; size: .; J: TRBJ2-5; CDR3: CASRTGTGTLQETQYF
length: 17; V: TRBV27; size: .; J: TRBJ1-2; CDR3: CASSPLIRTGGRNGYTF
length: 18; V: TRBV28; size: .; J: TRBJ2-3; CDR3: CASSKLRTPGRYTDTQYF
length: 14; V: TRBV7-9; size: once; J: TRBJ2-3; CDR3: CASSFSSGTDTQYF
length: 17; V: TRBV4-1; size: .; J: TRBJ2-7; CDR3: CASSQTDGTSGSYEQYF